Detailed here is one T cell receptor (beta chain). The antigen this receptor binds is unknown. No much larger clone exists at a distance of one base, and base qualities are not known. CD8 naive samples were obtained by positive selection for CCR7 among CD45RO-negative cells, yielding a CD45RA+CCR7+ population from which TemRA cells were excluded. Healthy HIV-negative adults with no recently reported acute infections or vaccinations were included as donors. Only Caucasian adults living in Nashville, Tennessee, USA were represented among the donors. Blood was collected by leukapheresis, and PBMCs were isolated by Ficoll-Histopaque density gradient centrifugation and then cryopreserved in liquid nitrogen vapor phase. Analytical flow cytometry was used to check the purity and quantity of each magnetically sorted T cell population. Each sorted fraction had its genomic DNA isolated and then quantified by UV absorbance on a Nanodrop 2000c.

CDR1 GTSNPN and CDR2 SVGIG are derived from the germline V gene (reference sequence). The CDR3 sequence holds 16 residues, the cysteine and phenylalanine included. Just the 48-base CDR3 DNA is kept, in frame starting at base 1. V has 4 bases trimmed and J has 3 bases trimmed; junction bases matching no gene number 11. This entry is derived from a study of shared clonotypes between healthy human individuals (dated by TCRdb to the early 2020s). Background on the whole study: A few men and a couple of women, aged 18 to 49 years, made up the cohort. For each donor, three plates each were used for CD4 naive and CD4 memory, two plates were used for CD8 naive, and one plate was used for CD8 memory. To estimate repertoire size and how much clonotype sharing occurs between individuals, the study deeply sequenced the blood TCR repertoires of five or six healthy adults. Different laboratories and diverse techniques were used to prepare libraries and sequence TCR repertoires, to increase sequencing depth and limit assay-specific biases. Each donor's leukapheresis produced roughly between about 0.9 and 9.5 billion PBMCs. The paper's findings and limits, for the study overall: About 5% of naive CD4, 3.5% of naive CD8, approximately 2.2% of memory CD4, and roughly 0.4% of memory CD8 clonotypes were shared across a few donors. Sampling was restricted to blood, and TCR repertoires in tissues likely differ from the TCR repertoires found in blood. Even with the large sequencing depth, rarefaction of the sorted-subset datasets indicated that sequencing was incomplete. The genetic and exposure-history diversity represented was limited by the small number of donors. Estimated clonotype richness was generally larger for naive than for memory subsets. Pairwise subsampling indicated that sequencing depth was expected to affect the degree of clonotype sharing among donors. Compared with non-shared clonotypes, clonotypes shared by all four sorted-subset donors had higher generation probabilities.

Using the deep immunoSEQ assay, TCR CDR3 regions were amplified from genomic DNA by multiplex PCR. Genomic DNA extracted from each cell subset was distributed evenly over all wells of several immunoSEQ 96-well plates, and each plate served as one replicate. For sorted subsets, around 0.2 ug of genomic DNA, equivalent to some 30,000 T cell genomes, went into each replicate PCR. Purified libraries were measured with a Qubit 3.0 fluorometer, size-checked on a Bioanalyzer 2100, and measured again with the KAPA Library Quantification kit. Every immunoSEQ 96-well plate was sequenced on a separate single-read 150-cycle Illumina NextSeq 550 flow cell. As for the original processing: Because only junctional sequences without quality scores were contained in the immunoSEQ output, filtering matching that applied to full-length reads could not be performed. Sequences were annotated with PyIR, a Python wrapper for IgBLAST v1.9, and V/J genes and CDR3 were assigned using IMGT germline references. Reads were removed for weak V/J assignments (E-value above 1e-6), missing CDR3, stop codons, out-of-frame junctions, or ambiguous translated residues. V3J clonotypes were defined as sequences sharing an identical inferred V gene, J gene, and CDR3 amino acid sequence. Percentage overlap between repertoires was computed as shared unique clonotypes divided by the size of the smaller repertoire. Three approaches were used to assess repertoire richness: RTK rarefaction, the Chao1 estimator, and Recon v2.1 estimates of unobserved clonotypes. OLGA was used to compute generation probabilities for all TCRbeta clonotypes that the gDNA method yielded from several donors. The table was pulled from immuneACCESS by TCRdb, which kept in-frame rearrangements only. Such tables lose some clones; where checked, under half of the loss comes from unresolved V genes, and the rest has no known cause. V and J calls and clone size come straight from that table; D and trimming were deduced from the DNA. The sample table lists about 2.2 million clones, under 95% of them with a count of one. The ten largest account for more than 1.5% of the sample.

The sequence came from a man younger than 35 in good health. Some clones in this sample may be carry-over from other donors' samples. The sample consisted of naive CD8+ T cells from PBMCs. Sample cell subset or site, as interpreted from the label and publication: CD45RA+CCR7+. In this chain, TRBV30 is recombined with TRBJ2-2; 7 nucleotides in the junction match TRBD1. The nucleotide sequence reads TGTGCCTGGATAAATCCACAGGGGTTGCACACCGGGGAGCTGTTTTTT. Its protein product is CAWINPQGLHTGELFF.